The next 29 T cell receptor beta chains were all read from a single sample in a study of shared clonotypes between healthy human individuals. Libraries were prepared by immunoSEQ multiplex PCR; TCRdb keeps only in-frame clonotypes and omits some of them. Here the sample spans roughly 2.5 million clones, just over 90% being singletons. Material for sequencing was naive CD4+ T cells sorted from blood. As for subset: CD45RA+ positively selected. These receptors were obtained from a man aged 18 to 35 in good health.

A word on this clone: Within the sample, other DNA sequences also encode this same CDR3. The J gene is TRBJ2-3, the V gene TRBV5-1; the D is unclear. The CDR3 runs 13 residues. The V gene's germline CDR1 is SGHRS and CDR2 YFSETQ. V was clipped by 4 bases and J by 2 bases, with 8 bases between them. CDR3 sequence reads: CASSADNTDTQYF. Written as DNA, the CDR3 is TGCGCCAGCAGCGCCGACAACACAGATACGCAGTATTTT.

The V call is TRBV6-4, the J call TRBJ2-7, with no clear D. The V gene's germline CDR1 is MRHNA and CDR2 SNTAGT. The CDR3 has 15 residues. Trimming shortened V by 5 bases and J by 2 bases, and 16 bases separated the two germline ends. The CDR3 loop is CASSPLPTTAYEQYF. The CDR3 coding sequence is TGTGCCAGCAGTCCCTTGCCTACTACCGCCTACGAGCAGTACTTC.

The chain joins TRBV30 to TRBJ2-1; possible D gene TRBD1, 5 bases. Trimming cost V 0 bases and J 2 bases, with 8 bases left between them. This CDR3 has 14 residues. Germline CDR1 reads GTSNPN; CDR2 reads SVGIG (reference sequence). The CDR3 reads CAWSVGAAYNEQFF. CDR3 bases: TGTGCCTGGAGTGTAGGGGCGGCCTACAATGAGCAGTTCTTC.

V and J are TRBV18 and TRBJ1-3; no clear D. The germline V gene has CDR1 KGHSH and CDR2 LQKENI. The length of the CDR3 is 17 residues. Trimming left V 5 bases short and J 0 bases short, with 17 bases between. The CDR3 is CASSKRKDGSSGNTIYF. The CDR3 DNA is TGTGCCAGCTCAAAAAGGAAAGACGGAAGCTCTGGAAACACCATATATTTT.

The gene calls are TRBV2 and TRBJ2-3, with no clear D. The length of the CDR3 is 12 residues. The V gene lost 3 bases and the J gene lost 9 bases, with 10 bases spanning the gap. Germline CDR1 is SNHLY and CDR2 is FYNNEI. The CDR3: CASSDGQITQYF. CDR3 nucleotide sequence: TGTGCCAGCAGTGACGGGCAGATAACGCAGTATTTT.

This clone was seen a handful of times. This sequence joins TRBV7-9 and TRBJ1-4; 12 bases are shared with TRBD1. This CDR3 contains 14 residues. The trim removed 5 bases at V and 7 bases at J, leaving 2 bases unmatched. CDR1 SEHNR and CDR2 FQNEAQ come from the germline V gene (reference sequence). CDR3 residues: CASSTGQGAEKLFF. The CDR3 DNA reads TGTGCCAGCAGCACGGGACAGGGGGCTGAAAAACTGTTTTTT. The full variable domain, in which reference TRBV7-9 and TRBJ1-4 provide the parts outside the CDR3, is DTGVSQNPRHKITKRGQNVTFRCDPISEHNRLYWYRQTLGQGPEFLTYFQNEAQLEKSRLLSDRFSAERPKGSFSTLEIQRTEQGDSAMYLCASSTGQGAEKLFFGSGTQLSVL.

In DNA form, the CDR3 reads TGTGCCAGTAGTCCCAGTGGTGGAGGGATAACCTACGAGCAGTACTTC. Translation: CASSPSGGGITYEQYF. The rearrangement uses TRBV19 and TRBJ2-7, with D perhaps TRBD2 (6 bases). Germline V lookup: CDR1 LNHDA, CDR2 SQIVND (reference sequence). V lost 5 bases and J lost 2, with 19 bases in between. The CDR3 contains 16 residues.

This clone was seen only once. V gene TRBV27 combines with J gene TRBJ1-1; maybe TRBD1 (5 bases). CDR3 length: 15 amino acids. V dropped 5 bases and J dropped 4 bases, with 17 bases sitting between them. Germline V gene lookup returns CDR1 MNHEY and CDR2 SMNVEV (reference sequence). The CDR3 loop is CASSRGPGVGTEAFF. The DNA of the CDR3 is TGTGCCAGCAGTCGTGGGCCGGGGGTAGGCACTGAAGCTTTCTTT.

The chain is built from TRBV2 and TRBJ2-1; 10 bases map to TRBD1. V was clipped by 6 bases and J by 2 bases; unmatched bases: 4. This CDR3 has 15 residues. CDR1 is SNHLY and CDR2 is FYNNEI in the germline V gene. The CDR3 is CASSRDRGTYNEQFF. In nucleotides, the CDR3 is TGTGCCAGCAGCCGGGACAGGGGCACCTACAATGAGCAGTTCTTC.

The genes are TRBV25-1 and TRBJ2-3; D is uncertain. The CDR3 has 13 residues. Looked up from germline, CDR1 is MGHDK and CDR2 is SYGVNS. Trimming removed 4 bases from V and 6 bases from J, with 11 bases in between. CDR3 region: CASSVGKSDTQYF. The CDR3 DNA sequence: TGTGCCAGCAGTGTGGGAAAGTCGGATACGCAGTATTTT.

V and J are TRBV28 and TRBJ1-6; possibly TRBD1 for D (5 bases). This CDR3 contains 16 residues. Trimming removed 6 bases at V and 7 bases at J, with 19 bases between. Germline CDR1 reads MDHEN; CDR2 reads SYDVKM. The CDR3 DNA reads TGTGCCAGCAGCACGCATGGGGGACGGGGGAATTCACCCCTCCACTTT. It translates to CASSTHGGRGNSPLHF.

This chain uses TRBV18 with TRBJ1-2; D gene unclear. Per the germline V gene, CDR1 is KGHSH and CDR2 is LQKENI. This CDR3 has 14 residues. Trimming pared 3 bases from V and 2 bases from J, leaving 10 bases between. The CDR3 nucleotides are TGTGCCAGCTCACCCAACTCATTGAACTATGGCTACACCTTC. Translated, it gives CASSPNSLNYGYTF.

V is TRBV28 and J is TRBJ2-2; TRBD1 is a possible D gene (5 bases). Germline values: CDR1 MDHEN, CDR2 SYDVKM. The CDR3 spans 17 residues. Trimming pared 3 bases from V and 3 bases from J, leaving 17 bases between. The CDR3 protein is CASSFLMGQRDTGELFF. Here the CDR3 DNA reads TGTGCCAGCAGTTTCTTAATGGGGCAAAGGGACACCGGGGAGCTGTTTTTT.

The chain has TRBV5-1 and TRBJ2-2, with TRBD1 identical over 8 bases. Unmatched junction bases numbered 3, after V lost 4 bases and J lost 4 bases. Germline loops: CDR1 SGHRS, CDR2 YFSETQ. The CDR3 runs 14 residues. Here the CDR3 DNA reads TGCGCCAGCAGCCGGGACAGGCGCACCGGGGAGCTGTTTTTT. It is translated as CASSRDRRTGELFF.

This chain joins TRBV25-1 and TRBJ1-2; possible D gene TRBD1, 6 bases. V was cut by 3 bases and J by 8 bases, with 10 bases left in between. Per germline, CDR1 MGHDK and CDR2 SYGVNS. The length of the CDR3 is 12 residues. The DNA of the CDR3 is TGTGCCAGCAGTGACAGGGGTGAGGGCTACACCTTC. Encoded protein: CASSDRGEGYTF.

A remark on this clone: The sample carries other DNA sequences with the same CDR3. The chain couples TRBV5-1 to TRBJ1-3; D gene unclear. The ends were cut back, 0 bases at V and 0 bases at J, with 4 bases in the middle. Germline V lookup: CDR1 SGHRS, CDR2 YFSETQ. The CDR3 length is 14 residues. CDR3 in DNA: TGCGCCAGCAGCTTGGCCAGCTCTGGAAACACCATATATTTT. Translation: CASSLASSGNTIYF.

The genes are TRBV5-1 and TRBJ1-2; TRBD1 might be the D (5 bases). In germline, CDR1 is SGHRS, CDR2 YFSETQ. The CDR3 spans 13 residues. The ends were cut back, 0 bases at V and 8 bases at J, with 11 bases in the middle. In DNA, the CDR3 is TGCGCCAGCAGCTTGGGGAGGGGTCACGGCTACACCTTC. The encoded protein is CASSLGRGHGYTF.

As for this clone: The same CDR3 is also encoded by other DNA sequences in this sample. V usage is TRBV30 and J usage is TRBJ1-2, with D possibly being TRBD1 (5 bases). The CDR3 extends over 13 amino acids. Germline lookup yields CDR1 GTSNPN and CDR2 SVGIG (reference sequence). Trimming stripped 0 bases from V and 2 bases from J, with 7 bases between. CDR3 sequence reads: CAWSVAGNYGYTF. DNA of the CDR3: TGTGCCTGGAGTGTGGCAGGGAACTATGGCTACACCTTC. The variable domain in full, with the rest retrieved from reference TRBV30 and TRBJ1-2, is SQTIHQWPATLVQPVGSPLSLECTVEGTSNPNLYWYRQAAGRGLQLLFYSVGIGQISSEVPQNLSASRPQDRQFILSSKKLLLSDSGFYLCAWSVAGNYGYTFGSGTRLTVV.

The chain joins TRBV30 to TRBJ2-3; D remains unclear. The germline CDR1 and CDR2 sequences are GTSNPN and SVGIG (reference sequence). V was cut by 4 bases and J by 6 bases, with 14 bases left in between. This CDR3 contains 13 residues. Written as DNA, the CDR3 is TGTGCCTGGATGAACGGGCCAGCCGATACGCAGTATTTT. It is translated as CAWMNGPADTQYF.

J is TRBJ2-1 and V is TRBV5-1; a possible D gene is TRBD2 (6 bases). Germline V gene sequence: CDR1 SGHRS, CDR2 YFSETQ. V gave up 1 base and J gave up 2 bases, with 10 bases separating them. The CDR3 has 15 residues. In DNA form, the CDR3 reads TGCGCCAGCAGCTTGTCGCCTAGCGCCTACAATGAGCAGTTCTTC. This sequence encodes CASSLSPSAYNEQFF.

The table lists this clone with a count of one. This chain connects TRBV6-1 to TRBJ2-1; 7 bases are shared with TRBD2. V lost 5 bases, J lost 6 bases, and 4 bases stayed unmatched. The CDR3 extends over 13 amino acids. CDR1 and CDR2 (germline): MNHNS, SASEGT. As DNA, the CDR3 is TGTGCCAGCAGTACGACTAGCAGCAATGAGCAGTTCTTC. Protein sequence: CASSTTSSNEQFF.

V gene TRBV5-1 combines with J gene TRBJ1-4, with 9 bases identical to TRBD1. With V trimmed by 3 bases and J by 7 bases, 13 bases remained unmatched. The CDR3 runs to 17 residues. The V gene's germline CDR1 is SGHRS and CDR2 YFSETQ. The chain's CDR3 is CASSWGGGQGLGEKLFF. The CDR3 DNA sequence: TGCGCCAGCAGCTGGGGCGGAGGACAGGGGCTCGGTGAAAAACTGTTTTTT.

This clone appeared once. The chain recombines TRBV27 with TRBJ1-1; D unclear. The CDR3 is 14 residues long. The germline V gene has CDR1 MNHEY and CDR2 SMNVEV (reference sequence). Trimming removed 8 bases from V and 1 base from J, with 14 bases in between. In DNA form, the CDR3 reads TGTGCCAGCCGCTACACTCCCAAGAACACTGAAGCTTTCTTT. It translates to CASRYTPKNTEAFF.

Comment on this clone: This specimen includes other DNA sequences encoding the same CDR3. This chain links TRBV7-2 with TRBJ2-6; D unresolved. This CDR3 region has 15 residues. V was cut by 5 bases and J by 2 bases, with 10 bases left in between. The germline CDR1 and CDR2 sequences are SGHTA and FQGNSA. In DNA, the CDR3 is TGTGCCAGCAGCCTCTCTAGGGCTGGGGCCAACGTCCTGACTTTC. Translating it yields CASSLSRAGANVLTF.

The V and J genes are TRBV11-3 and TRBJ2-5; possible D gene TRBD2, 6 bases. The germline V gene encodes CDR1 SGHNT and CDR2 YENEEA. The CDR3 runs to 14 residues. V was shortened by 5 bases and J by 3 bases, with 13 bases between the two germline ends. The CDR3 spells CASSEGDWEETQYF. CDR3 bases: TGTGCCAGCAGCGAAGGGGACTGGGAAGAGACCCAGTACTTC.

The chain is built from TRBV11-3 and TRBJ2-5; D not resolved. CDR1 and CDR2 from the germline V gene are SGHNT and YENEEA. The V gene lost 5 bases and the J gene lost 5 bases, with 6 bases spanning the gap. This CDR3 is built from 11 residues. The CDR3: CASSQGETQYF. Written as DNA, the CDR3 is TGTGCCAGCAGCCAAGGGGAGACCCAGTACTTC.

V usage is TRBV18 and J usage is TRBJ2-2; TRBD2 agrees at 7 bases. CDR1 is KGHSH and CDR2 is LQKENI in the germline V gene. Trimming took 2 bases from V and 6 from J; bases not matched to a gene: 3. The CDR3 contains 14 residues. The CDR3 spells CASSPRLAAGELFF. CDR3 nucleotides: TGTGCCAGCTCACCAAGGCTAGCGGCCGGGGAGCTGTTTTTT.

Turning to this clone: This specimen includes other DNA sequences encoding the same CDR3. The chain carries TRBV5-1 and TRBJ1-2; D is unclear. The germline V gene encodes CDR1 SGHRS and CDR2 YFSETQ. The CDR3 covers 13 residues. Trimming removed 4 bases at V and 3 bases at J, with 10 bases between. The CDR3, as DNA: TGCGCCAGCAGCCGGGGTGGGGACTATGGCTACACCTTC. This codes for CASSRGGDYGYTF.

The genes are TRBV23-1 and TRBJ2-5; TRBD1 aligns across 9 bases. TRBV23-1 is an ORF; its function is uncertain. Losses at the gene ends were 0 bases for V and 5 bases for J; bases not matched to a gene: 7. CDR3 length: 16 residues. CDR3 sequence: CASSQSRQGEMETQYF. In nucleotides, the CDR3 is TGCGCCAGCAGTCAATCCCGACAGGGGGAAATGGAGACCCAGTACTTC.